One and the same sample provided the 13 T cell receptor beta chains below, sequenced in a study of blood T cell repertoires in COVID-19. Data came from immunoSEQ multiplex PCR; TCRdb stores just in-frame clones and leaves some out. The table includes some 21,000 clones, 83% detected once. Sequences were obtained from peripheral blood. The receptor set was obtained from a human donor in a cohort sampled during active COVID-19.

The chain joins TRBV28 to TRBJ2-7, with TRBD1 matching 7 bases. With V trimmed by 6 bases and J by 2 bases, 4 bases remained unmatched. Germline V lookup: CDR1 MDHEN, CDR2 SYDVKM. There are 13 residues in the CDR3. CDR3 loop: CASSPTGPYEQYF. The CDR3 DNA is TGTGCCAGCAGCCCGACAGGGCCCTACGAGCAGTACTTC.

The J gene is TRBJ1-1, the V gene TRBV5-1; D not certain. The CDR3 is 13 residues long. Trimming cost V 5 bases and J 0 bases, with 8 bases left between them. The germline gives CDR1 SGHRS, CDR2 YFSETQ. The CDR3 is CASRVGVNTEAFF. CDR3 bases: TGCGCCAGCAGGGTAGGAGTGAACACTGAAGCTTTCTTT.

CDR3 amino acids: CAWALRVGTGYGYTF. The CDR3 DNA reads TGTGCCTGGGCATTAAGGGTGGGGACAGGGTATGGCTACACCTTC. The chain has TRBV30 and TRBJ1-2; the match to TRBD1 covers 9 bases. The germline gives CDR1 GTSNPN, CDR2 SVGIG (reference sequence). The CDR3 has 15 amino acids. V gave up 5 bases and J gave up 5 bases; unmatched junction bases: 12.

The gene calls are TRBV15 and TRBJ1-2; possibly TRBD1 for D (6 bases). CDR3 size: 16 residues. Germline loops: CDR1 LNHNV, CDR2 YYDKDF (reference sequence). V lost 3 bases and J 8 bases, leaving 22 bases between the germline ends. The CDR3 sequence is CATSRTGRTEENGYTF. CDR3 nucleotide sequence: TGTGCCACCAGCAGGACCGGCAGGACAGAGGAGAACGGCTACACCTTC.

This clone showed up just once. The chain combines TRBV11-2 with TRBJ1-4; D uncertain. The CDR3 has 13 amino acids. The ends were cut back, 4 bases at V and 3 bases at J, with 6 bases in the middle. The V gene's germline CDR1 is SGHAT and CDR2 FQNNGV. As DNA, the CDR3 is TGTGCCAGCAGCTCCGGGGCTAATGAAAAACTGTTTTTT. Translating it yields CASSSGANEKLFF.

The rearrangement joins TRBV19 to TRBJ2-1; 7 bases fit TRBD1. Germline V lookup: CDR1 LNHDA, CDR2 SQIVND (reference sequence). This CDR3 region has 14 residues. J gave up 4 bases and V 5 bases, and 5 bases lay outside the gene matches. CDR3 bases: TGTGCCAGTAGTCTCGCGACAGGGTACAATGAGCAGTTCTTC. Translating it yields CASSLATGYNEQFF.

The V call is TRBV11-1, the J call TRBJ2-1; 10 bases line up with TRBD2. The CDR3 length is 15 residues. The trim removed 5 bases at V and 4 bases at J, leaving 5 bases unmatched. From germline, CDR1 is SGHAT and CDR2 FQDESV (reference sequence). CDR3 nucleotides: TGTGCCAGCAGCCTACGGACTAGCGGATACAATGAGCAGTTCTTC. This codes for CASSLRTSGYNEQFF.

The genes are TRBV2 and TRBJ2-5, with D perhaps matching TRBD2 (6 bases). The CDR3 contains 14 residues. Trimming left V 5 bases short and J 3 bases short, with 13 bases between. Germline values: CDR1 SNHLY, CDR2 FYNNEI. The DNA for the CDR3 is TGTGCCAGCAGTCTGGGACTCTCTGAAGAGACCCAGTACTTC. Its translation is CASSLGLSEETQYF.

There are a few counts of this clone. This chain joins TRBV5-1 and TRBJ2-2; tentatively, D is TRBD1 (5 bases). The CDR3 totals 14 residues. V was trimmed by 5 bases and J by 0 bases, leaving 8 bases between them. Per germline, CDR1 SGHRS and CDR2 YFSETQ. For the CDR3, the DNA is TGCGCCAGCAGAGGGGTGACGAACACCGGGGAGCTGTTTTTT. It yields the protein CASRGVTNTGELFF.

V and J are TRBV16 and TRBJ1-2; a possible D gene is TRBD1 (6 bases). CDR1 is KGHSY and CDR2 is FQNENV in the germline V gene. Between the trimmed V and J ends, which lost 2 bases and 8 bases, there was a span of 24 bases. This CDR3 has 17 amino acids. This CDR3 reads CASSQNVIPGVRSGYTF. The CDR3 DNA is TGTGCCAGCAGCCAAAACGTAATCCCAGGGGTAAGATCCGGCTACACCTTC.

This clone occurred a few times. This sequence joins TRBV7-6 and TRBJ1-1; D is possibly TRBD1 (6 bases). Trimming stripped 0 bases from V and 5 bases from J, with 19 bases between. Germline CDR1 is SGHVS and CDR2 is FNYEAQ. This CDR3 spans 17 amino acids. CDR3 in amino acids: CASSLALQGTLKTEAFF. The DNA of the CDR3 is TGTGCCAGCAGCTTAGCCCTCCAGGGGACCCTAAAGACTGAAGCTTTCTTT.

The chain has TRBV6-1 and TRBJ1-3, with D uncertain. The germline V and J ends were trimmed by 3 bases and 7 bases, with 10 bases remaining between them. The CDR3 runs to 13 residues. CDR1 and CDR2 (germline): MNHNS, SASEGT. The CDR3 spells CASSDGPGNTIYF. The DNA for the CDR3 is TGTGCCAGCAGTGACGGTCCCGGGAACACCATATATTTT.

This clone was picked up a small number of times. This chain joins TRBV7-9 and TRBJ1-5; D gene uncertain. Trimming removed 4 bases at V and 2 bases at J, with 15 bases between. This CDR3 is built from 16 residues. Germline V gives CDR1 SEHNR, CDR2 FQNEAQ (reference sequence). The DNA for the CDR3 is TGTGCCAGCAGCTCTGGGTCGGGGTTAGGCAATCAGCCCCAGCATTTT. Its translation is CASSSGSGLGNQPQHF.